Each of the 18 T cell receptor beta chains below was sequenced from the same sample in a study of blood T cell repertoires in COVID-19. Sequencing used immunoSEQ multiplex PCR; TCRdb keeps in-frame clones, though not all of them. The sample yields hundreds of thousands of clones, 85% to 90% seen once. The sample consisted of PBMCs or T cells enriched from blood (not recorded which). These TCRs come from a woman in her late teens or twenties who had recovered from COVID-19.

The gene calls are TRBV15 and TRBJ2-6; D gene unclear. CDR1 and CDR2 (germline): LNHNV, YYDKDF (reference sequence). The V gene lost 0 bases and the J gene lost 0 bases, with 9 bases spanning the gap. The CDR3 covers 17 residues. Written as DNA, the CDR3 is TGTGCCACCAGCAGAGATACAAAAATCTCTGGGGCCAACGTCCTGACTTTC. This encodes CATSRDTKISGANVLTF.

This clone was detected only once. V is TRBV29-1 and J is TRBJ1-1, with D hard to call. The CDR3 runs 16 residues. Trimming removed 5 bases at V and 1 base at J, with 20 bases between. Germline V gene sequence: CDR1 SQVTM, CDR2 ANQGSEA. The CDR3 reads CSVRFWQDRRNTEAFF. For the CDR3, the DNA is TGCAGCGTTCGATTCTGGCAGGATAGAAGGAACACTGAAGCTTTCTTT.

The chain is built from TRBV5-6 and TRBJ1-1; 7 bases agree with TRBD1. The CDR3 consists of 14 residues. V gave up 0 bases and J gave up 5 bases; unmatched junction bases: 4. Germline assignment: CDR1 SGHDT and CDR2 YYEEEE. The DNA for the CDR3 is TGTGCCAGCAGCTTGGAACAGGGGAGGACTGAAGCTTTCTTT. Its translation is CASSLEQGRTEAFF.

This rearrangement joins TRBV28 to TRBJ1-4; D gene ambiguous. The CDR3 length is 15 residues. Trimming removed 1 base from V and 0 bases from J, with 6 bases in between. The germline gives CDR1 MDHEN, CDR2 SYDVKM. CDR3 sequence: CASSLFGATNEKLFF. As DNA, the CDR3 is TGTGCCAGCAGTTTATTCGGTGCAACTAATGAAAAACTGTTTTTT. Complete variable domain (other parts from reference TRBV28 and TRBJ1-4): DVKVTQSSRYLVKRTGEKVFLECVQDMDHENMFWYRQDPGLGLRLIYFSYDVKMKEKGDIPEGYSVSREKKERFSLILESASTNQTSMYLCASSLFGATNEKLFFGSGTQLSVL.

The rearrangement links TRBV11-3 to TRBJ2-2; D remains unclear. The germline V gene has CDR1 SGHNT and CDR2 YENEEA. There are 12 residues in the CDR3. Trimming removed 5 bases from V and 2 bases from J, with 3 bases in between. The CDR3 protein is CASSPNTGELFF. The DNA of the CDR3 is TGTGCCAGCAGCCCTAACACCGGGGAGCTGTTTTTT.

The CDR3 DNA follows: TGCGCCAGCAGCTTGGAAACTAGCGGTCCTGTTGGCCACGAGCAGTACTTC. It encodes CASSLETSGPVGHEQYF. The chain employs TRBV5-1 and TRBJ2-7; 8 bases are shared with TRBD2. This CDR3 is built from 17 residues. Trimming cost V 0 bases and J 5 bases; bases outside gene matches: 13. Germline V gives CDR1 SGHRS, CDR2 YFSETQ. The full variable domain, in which reference TRBV5-1 and TRBJ2-7 provide the parts outside the CDR3, is KAGVTQTPRYLIKTRGQQVTLSCSPISGHRSVSWYQQTPGQGLQFLFEYFSETQRNKGNFPGRFSGRQFSNSRSEMNVSTLELGDSALYLCASSLETSGPVGHEQYFGPGTRLTVT.

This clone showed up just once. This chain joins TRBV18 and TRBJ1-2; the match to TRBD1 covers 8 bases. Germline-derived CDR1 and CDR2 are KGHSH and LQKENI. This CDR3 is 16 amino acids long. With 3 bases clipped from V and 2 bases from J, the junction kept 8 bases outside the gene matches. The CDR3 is CASSPTGAKWNYGYTF. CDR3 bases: TGTGCCAGCTCACCGACAGGGGCCAAGTGGAACTATGGCTACACCTTC.

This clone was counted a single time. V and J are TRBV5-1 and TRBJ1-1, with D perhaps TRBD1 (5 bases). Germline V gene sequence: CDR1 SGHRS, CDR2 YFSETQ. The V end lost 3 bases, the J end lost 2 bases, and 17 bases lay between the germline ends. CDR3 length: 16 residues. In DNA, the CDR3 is TGCGCCAGCAGCTGGTCAGGGAACGGGGGAAACACTGAAGCTTTCTTT. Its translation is CASSWSGNGGNTEAFF. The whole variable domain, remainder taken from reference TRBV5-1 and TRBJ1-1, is KAGVTQTPRYLIKTRGQQVTLSCSPISGHRSVSWYQQTPGQGLQFLFEYFSETQRNKGNFPGRFSGRQFSNSRSEMNVSTLELGDSALYLCASSWSGNGGNTEAFFGQGTRLTVV.

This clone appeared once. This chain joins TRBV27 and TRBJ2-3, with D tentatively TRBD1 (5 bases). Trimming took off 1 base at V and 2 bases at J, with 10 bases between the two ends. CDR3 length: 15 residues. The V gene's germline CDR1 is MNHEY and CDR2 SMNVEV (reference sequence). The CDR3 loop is CASSLLGAATDTQYF. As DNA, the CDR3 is TGTGCCAGCAGTTTATTAGGGGCGGCCACAGATACGCAGTATTTT.

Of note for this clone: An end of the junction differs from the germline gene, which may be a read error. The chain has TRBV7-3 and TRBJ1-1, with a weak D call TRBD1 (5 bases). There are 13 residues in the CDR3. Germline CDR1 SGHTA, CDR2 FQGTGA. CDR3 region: CASSLASGETVHF. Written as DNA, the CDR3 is TGTGCCAGCAGCTTAGCCTCCGGCGAGACAGTCCACTTT.

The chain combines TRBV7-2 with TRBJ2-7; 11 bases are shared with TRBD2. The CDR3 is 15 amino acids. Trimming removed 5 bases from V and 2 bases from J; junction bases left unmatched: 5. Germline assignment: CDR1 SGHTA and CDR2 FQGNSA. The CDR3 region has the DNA TGTGCCAGCAGCGAACTAGCGGGGGATGCCTACGAGCAGTACTTC. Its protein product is CASSELAGDAYEQYF.

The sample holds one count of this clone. In DNA form, the CDR3 reads TGCGCCAGCAGCGGAGGGACTAGCGGGGGGGCCCCAGAGACCCAGTACTTC. Translated: CASSGGTSGGAPETQYF. J is TRBJ2-5 and V is TRBV5-1, with 16 bases lining up with TRBD2. Germline V lookup: CDR1 SGHRS, CDR2 YFSETQ. The ends lost 4 bases at V and 4 bases at J; junction bases unmatched: 7. This CDR3 has 17 residues.

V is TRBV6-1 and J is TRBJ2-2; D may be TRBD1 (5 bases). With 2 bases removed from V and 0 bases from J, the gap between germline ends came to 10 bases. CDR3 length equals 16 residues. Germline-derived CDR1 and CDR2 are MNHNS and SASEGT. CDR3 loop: CASSEYPGTNTGELFF. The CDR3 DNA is TGTGCCAGCAGTGAATACCCAGGGACGAACACCGGGGAGCTGTTTTTT.

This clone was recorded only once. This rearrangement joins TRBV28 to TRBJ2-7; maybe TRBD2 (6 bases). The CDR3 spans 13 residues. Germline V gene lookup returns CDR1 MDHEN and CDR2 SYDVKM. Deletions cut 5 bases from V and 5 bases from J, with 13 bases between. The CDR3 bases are TGTGCCAGCAGTCCTGCGGGACTTGACGAGCAGTACTTC. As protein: CASSPAGLDEQYF.

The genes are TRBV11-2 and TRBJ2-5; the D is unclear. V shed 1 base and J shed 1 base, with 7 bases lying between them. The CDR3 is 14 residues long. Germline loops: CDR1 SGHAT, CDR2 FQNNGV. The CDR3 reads CASSLAPGQETQYF. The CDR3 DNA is TGTGCCAGCAGCTTAGCTCCAGGCCAAGAGACCCAGTACTTC.

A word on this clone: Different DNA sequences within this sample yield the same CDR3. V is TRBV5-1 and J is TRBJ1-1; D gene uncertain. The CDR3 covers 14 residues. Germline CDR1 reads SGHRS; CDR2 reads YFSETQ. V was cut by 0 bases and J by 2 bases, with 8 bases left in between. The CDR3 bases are TGCGCCAGCAGCTTGGATGGCAGAAACACTGAAGCTTTCTTT. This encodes CASSLDGRNTEAFF. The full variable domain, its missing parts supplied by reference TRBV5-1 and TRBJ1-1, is KAGVTQTPRYLIKTRGQQVTLSCSPISGHRSVSWYQQTPGQGLQFLFEYFSETQRNKGNFPGRFSGRQFSNSRSEMNVSTLELGDSALYLCASSLDGRNTEAFFGQGTRLTVV.

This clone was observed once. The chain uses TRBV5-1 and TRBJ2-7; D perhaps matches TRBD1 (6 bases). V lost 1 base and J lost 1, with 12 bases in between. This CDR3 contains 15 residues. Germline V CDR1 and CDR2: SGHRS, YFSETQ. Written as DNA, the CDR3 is TGCGCCAGCAGCTTGAGGGACAACCCGTCCTACGAGCAGTACTTC. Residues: CASSLRDNPSYEQYF.

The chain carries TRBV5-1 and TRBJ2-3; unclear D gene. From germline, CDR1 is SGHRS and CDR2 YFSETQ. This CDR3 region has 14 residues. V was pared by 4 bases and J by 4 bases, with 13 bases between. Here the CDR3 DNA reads TGCGCCAGCAGCCCCACCCCCCCGGCAGATACGCAGTATTTT. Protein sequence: CASSPTPPADTQYF. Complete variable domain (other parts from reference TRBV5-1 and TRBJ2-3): KAGVTQTPRYLIKTRGQQVTLSCSPISGHRSVSWYQQTPGQGLQFLFEYFSETQRNKGNFPGRFSGRQFSNSRSEMNVSTLELGDSALYLCASSPTPPADTQYFGPGTRLTVL.